This T cell receptor (beta chain) was profiled in a study of cytomegalovirus exposure and HLA in healthy donors. Overall study context: Early release data held 75 million to 100 million unique TCRs from HLA-typed donors. Study conclusions and caveats: Most subjects had HLA-A and HLA-B alleles reportedly predicted accurately by TCR beta sequences. A missense DCLRE1C variant was associated with V- and J-gene trimming of TCR beta chains in a later analysis, and an independent cohort replicated the association.

The PCR employed 60 Vbeta primers together with 13 Jbeta primers. Per the original methods: As a later analysis found, there were 70 million to 80 million unique TCR beta chains, of which roughly 11 million were shared. Clones were sequenced by immunoSEQ multiplex PCR, and TCRdb holds only the in-frame ones, with some missing. Clonal size and the V and J genes are those of that table, whereas D and trimming came from the DNA. The table shows fewer than 250,000 clones, with over 80% occurring only once. For this clone: Antigen: not known.

CDR3 length equals 14 residues. The V end was cut by 1 base, the J end by 7 bases, with 12 bases between. The germline gives CDR1 SGHRS, CDR2 YFSETQ. Material for sequencing was PBMCs. This TCR was recovered from a woman between 50 and 59 years old in good health and CMV-seropositive. The V and J genes are TRBV5-1 and TRBJ2-1, with unresolved D. The CDR3 DNA sequence: TGCGCCAGCAGCTTGATAGTTACGGTTAATGAGCAGTTCTTC. It codes for CASSLIVTVNEQFF.